These 25 T cell receptor beta chains came from one sample sequenced in a study of blood T cell repertoires in COVID-19. Assay used: immunoSEQ multiplex PCR; TCRdb lists only in-frame clones, some missing. The sample lists around 250,000 clones; 86% were seen once. Source material: peripheral blood. Receptor source: a woman in her 30s with active or convalescent COVID-19.

This chain links TRBV7-6 with TRBJ2-7; TRBD2 matches at 14 bases. Germline loops: CDR1 SGHVS, CDR2 FNYEAQ. This CDR3 is 15 amino acids long. V trimming: 5 bases; J trimming: 3 bases; junction bases outside the gene matches: 3. CDR3 DNA: TGTGCCAGCAGCCTGACTAGCGGGGGGGTCTACGAGCAGTACTTC. This gives the protein CASSLTSGGVYEQYF.

CDR3 nucleotides: TGTGCCAGCCGGGGATATGGCTACACCTTC. Amino acid sequence: CASRGYGYTF. The chain combines TRBV2 with TRBJ1-2; the D is unclear. CDR3 length equals 10 residues. CDR1 and CDR2 from the germline V gene are SNHLY and FYNNEI. With 8 bases removed from V and 5 bases from J, the gap between germline ends came to 6 bases.

In this sample, this clone turned up once. V gene TRBV10-3 combines with J gene TRBJ2-2; 8 nucleotides align to TRBD2. The CDR3 length is 15 residues. Trimming removed 7 bases from V and 4 bases from J; junction bases left unmatched: 8. CDR1 and CDR2 (germline): ENHRY, SYGVKD. The CDR3 coding sequence is TGTGCCATCAATGGTGCGGGGGGAATCACCGGGGAGCTGTTTTTT. This translates into CAINGAGGITGELFF.

The V and J genes are TRBV7-3 and TRBJ1-1; D remains unclear. The V gene's germline CDR1 is SGHTA and CDR2 FQGTGA. CDR3 length equals 14 residues. V was cut by 2 bases and J by 4 bases, with 11 bases left in between. CDR3 sequence (DNA): TGTGCCAGCAGCTTACGAGGCGACGGCACTGAAGCTTTCTTT. It specifies CASSLRGDGTEAFF.

The V call is TRBV5-1, the J call TRBJ2-5; D perhaps matches TRBD2 (6 bases). There are 14 residues in the CDR3. V was shortened by 0 bases and J by 5 bases, with 11 bases between the two germline ends. The germline V gene has CDR1 SGHRS and CDR2 YFSETQ. The CDR3 loop is CASSLGRLAETQYF. In DNA, the CDR3 is TGCGCCAGCAGCTTGGGACGGCTAGCGGAGACCCAGTACTTC.

The rearrangement links TRBV6-8 to TRBJ2-7; 9 bases agree with TRBD1. Germline CDR1 MNHGY, CDR2 SAAAGT. This CDR3 has 16 residues. The J segment lost 6 bases and the V segment lost 5 bases, leaving 14 bases of the junction unmatched. CDR3 sequence reads: CASSRTPGQGGSEQYF. The CDR3 DNA reads as TGTGCCAGCAGTCGAACGCCGGGACAGGGTGGGTCCGAGCAGTACTTC.

J is TRBJ1-6 and V is TRBV6-6, with D tentatively TRBD1 (6 bases). Deletions cut 7 bases from V and 7 bases from J, with 11 bases between. Germline V lookup: CDR1 MNHNY, CDR2 SVGAGI (reference sequence). There are 13 residues in the CDR3. CDR3 region: CASKGDVNSPLHF. The CDR3, as DNA: TGTGCCAGCAAGGGGGACGTAAATTCACCCCTCCACTTT.

The chain employs TRBV18 and TRBJ1-4; the match to TRBD1 covers 9 bases. Trimming took 4 bases from V and 8 from J; bases not matched to a gene: 14. This CDR3 is built from 17 residues. Germline CDR1 and CDR2: KGHSH and LQKENI. The CDR3 loop is CASSLNRPGTGNEKLFF. The CDR3, as DNA: TGTGCCAGCTCACTCAACAGGCCTGGGACAGGGAACGAAAAACTGTTTTTT.

The chain uses TRBV5-4 and TRBJ1-4; D is unclear. The V gene's germline CDR1 is SGHNT and CDR2 YYREEE (reference sequence). Trimming removed 2 bases at V and 8 bases at J, with 16 bases between. CDR3 length equals 15 residues. CDR3 amino acids: CASSFGGNREEKLFF. The CDR3 DNA sequence: TGTGCCAGCAGCTTTGGAGGGAACAGAGAAGAAAAACTGTTTTTT.

The V gene is TRBV25-1, the J gene TRBJ1-2, with D perhaps matching TRBD1 (6 bases). CDR1 is MGHDK and CDR2 is SYGVNS in the germline V gene. V was shortened by 6 bases and J by 2 bases, with 10 bases between the two germline ends. The CDR3 is made up of 13 amino acids. The CDR3 DNA reads TGTGCCAGCAGAGAGACAGGAAACTATGGCTACACCTTC. It translates to CASRETGNYGYTF.

This clone was counted a single time. The rearrangement uses TRBV29-1 and TRBJ2-2; 8 bases fit TRBD1. Trimming took 6 bases from V and 5 from J; bases not matched to a gene: 14. This CDR3 region has 16 residues. Germline lookup yields CDR1 SQVTM and CDR2 ANQGSEA. The CDR3 DNA reads as TGCAGCGTCACTCCGGACAGGGTCTATGAGACCGGGGAGCTGTTTTTT. Translation: CSVTPDRVYETGELFF.

This clone has just one count. This sequence joins TRBV19 and TRBJ2-1, with TRBD1 identical over 7 bases. V lost 4 bases to trimming and J lost 0 bases; unmatched junction nucleotides: 6. The CDR3 runs to 16 residues. Germline lookup yields CDR1 LNHDA and CDR2 SQIVND (reference sequence). The CDR3 sequence: CASSKRGQNSYNEQFF. Here the CDR3 DNA reads TGTGCCAGTAGTAAGAGGGGGCAGAACTCCTACAATGAGCAGTTCTTC.

The chain is built from TRBV4-1 and TRBJ2-3; D uncertain. V was cut by 3 bases and J by 4 bases, with 11 bases left in between. Germline assignment: CDR1 MGHRA and CDR2 YSYEKL. There are 14 residues in the CDR3. The CDR3 spells CASSHFVPSDTQYF. The CDR3 coding sequence is TGCGCCAGCAGCCATTTCGTTCCCTCAGATACGCAGTATTTT.

J is TRBJ1-1 and V is TRBV7-8; 11 bases are shared with TRBD1. With 1 base clipped from V and 4 bases from J, the junction kept 2 bases outside the gene matches. This CDR3 region has 15 residues. Per germline, CDR1 SGHVS and CDR2 FQNEAQ. CDR3 region: CASSLDGQGATEAFF. Here the CDR3 DNA reads TGTGCCAGCAGCTTAGACGGACAGGGGGCCACTGAAGCTTTCTTT.

This clone was recorded only once. V and J are TRBV18 and TRBJ2-1; no firm D call. The CDR3 spans 13 residues. Trimming cost V 2 bases and J 4 bases, with 6 bases left between them. Germline V gene data show CDR1 as KGHSH and CDR2 as LQKENI. The CDR3 is CASSPSTYNEQFF. The CDR3 DNA reads as TGTGCCAGCTCACCATCTACGTACAATGAGCAGTTCTTC.

The gene calls are TRBV7-9 and TRBJ1-3, with 9 bases fitting TRBD1. V gave up 5 bases and J gave up 0 bases; unmatched junction bases: 5. This CDR3 contains 16 residues. Per the germline V gene, CDR1 is SEHNR and CDR2 is FQNEAQ (reference sequence). The CDR3 bases are TGTGCCAGCAGCCCCTGGGACAGGGCCTCTGGAAACACCATATATTTT. Translation gives CASSPWDRASGNTIYF.

The genes are TRBV14 and TRBJ2-1; 8 nucleotides align to TRBD2. With V trimmed by 3 bases and J by 8 bases, 6 bases remained unmatched. Germline assignment: CDR1 SGHDN and CDR2 FVKESK. This CDR3 is built from 14 residues. The CDR3, as DNA: TGTGCCAGCAGCCAGGGACGGGGGGGCCATGAGCAGTTCTTC. Its protein is CASSQGRGGHEQFF.

The J gene is TRBJ2-5, the V gene TRBV28; possible D gene TRBD1, 6 bases. CDR1 is MDHEN and CDR2 is SYDVKM in the germline V gene. V dropped 4 bases and J dropped 5 bases, with 20 bases sitting between them. The CDR3 runs to 16 residues. The CDR3 nucleotides are TGTGCCAGCAGTTCCCGAGGGACATACACCCAGGAGACCCAGTACTTC. Encoded protein: CASSSRGTYTQETQYF.

This chain links TRBV5-6 with TRBJ2-3; maybe TRBD1 (6 bases). CDR3 length: 14 amino acids. Germline values: CDR1 SGHDT, CDR2 YYEEEE. The ends were cut back, 4 bases at V and 2 bases at J, with 11 bases in the middle. CDR3 in amino acids: CASSRTEITDTQYF. Written as DNA, the CDR3 is TGTGCCAGCAGCCGGACAGAGATCACAGATACGCAGTATTTT.

The rearrangement uses TRBV9 and TRBJ1-2; D perhaps matches TRBD1 (5 bases). The CDR3 loop spans 18 amino acids. V lost 0 bases, J lost 0 bases, and 18 bases lay in between. Germline V lookup: CDR1 SGDLS, CDR2 YYNGEE. DNA of the CDR3: TGTGCCAGCAGCGTAGCTACGACGGTGCCAGGGTCTAACTATGGCTACACCTTC. The encoded protein is CASSVATTVPGSNYGYTF.

This clone was seen only a few times. The genes are TRBV7-2 and TRBJ1-3; TRBD1 agrees at 8 bases. This CDR3 is built from 14 residues. Losses at the gene ends were 4 bases for V and 4 bases for J; bases not matched to a gene: 3. Germline V gene lookup returns CDR1 SGHTA and CDR2 FQGNSA. In nucleotides, the CDR3 is TGTGCCAGCAGCTCATACAGGGGGGGAAACACCATATATTTT. This encodes CASSSYRGGNTIYF.

The chain employs TRBV19 and TRBJ1-1; 11 nucleotides agree with TRBD1. CDR1 LNHDA and CDR2 SQIVND come from the germline V gene (reference sequence). The CDR3 has 14 amino acids. V was pared by 5 bases and J by 5 bases, with 4 bases of the junction left unmatched. The CDR3 region is CASSVGQGATEAFF. Written as DNA, the CDR3 is TGTGCCAGTAGTGTTGGACAGGGGGCAACTGAAGCTTTCTTT.

V is TRBV5-4 and J is TRBJ1-2, with 7 bases identical to TRBD1. The CDR3 has 14 residues. V shed 2 bases and J 4 bases; nucleotides not matched to a gene: 5. Germline CDR1 and CDR2: SGHNT and YYREEE (reference sequence). CDR3 sequence reads: CASSFENRGYGYTF. The CDR3 DNA is TGTGCCAGCAGCTTCGAAAACAGGGGCTATGGCTACACCTTC.

This clone was seen more than once but under ten times. V usage is TRBV11-2 and J usage is TRBJ1-6, with no clear D. CDR1 and CDR2 from the germline V gene are SGHAT and FQNNGV. The CDR3 runs 13 residues. V was trimmed by 2 bases and J by 5 bases, leaving 4 bases between them. Written as DNA, the CDR3 is TGTGCCAGCAGCTTAATTAATAATTCACCCCTCCACTTT. It encodes CASSLINNSPLHF.

In its sample, this clone was seen a few times. The DNA of the CDR3 is TGTGCCAGCAGTTCCCGCACTGCGCGGGGGGCCTTCAATGAGCAGTTCTTC. Residues: CASSSRTARGAFNEQFF. The chain has TRBV27 and TRBJ2-1; 8 positions agree with TRBD2. Germline lookup yields CDR1 MNHEY and CDR2 SMNVEV (reference sequence). There are 17 residues in the CDR3. Trimming removed 4 bases from V and 6 bases from J; junction bases left unmatched: 14.